One sample yielded the 20 T cell receptor beta chains listed below, sequenced in a study of blood T cells in healthy people across ages. Through a sample-barcoded 5' primer and a J-beta primer mix, a second PCR was run for 7 to 11 cycles. Each CDR3 protein is one row after TCRdb ran MiXCR on the 5' RACE reads. Of roughly 800,000 distinct CDR3 sequences in the sample, roughly 34% are singletons; the top ten hold 10% to 15%. The sequenced sample consisted of blood. The receptors come from a man aged 18 to 30 in good health.

Regarding this clonotype: A read error may produce the germline difference seen at one junction end. The rearrangement links TRBV12-3 or TRBV12-4 to TRBJ2-3, with D unresolved. The CDR3 is made up of 14 amino acids. The CDR3 loop is CAGSSSSRGHTQYF. The CDR3 DNA reads TGTGCCGGCAGTTCCTCGAGTAGAGGTCATACGCAGTATTTT.

The table lists this clonotype with a few counts. The V and J genes are TRBV4-3 and TRBJ2-5; 11 bases agree with TRBD1. Unmatched junction bases numbered 8, after V lost 0 bases and J lost 5 bases. This CDR3 has 17 amino acids. Germline-derived CDR1 and CDR2 are LGHNA and YSLEER. CDR3 nucleotides: TGCGCCAGCAGCCAAGATCTAGGACAGGGGGCAGGGGAGACCCAGTACTTC. The encoded protein is CASSQDLGQGAGETQYF.

The chain recombines TRBV19 with TRBJ1-1; maybe TRBD1 (5 bases). This CDR3 region has 17 residues. CDR1 is LNHDA and CDR2 is SQIVND in the germline V gene (reference sequence). V gave up 6 bases and J gave up 0 bases, with 20 bases separating them. The CDR3: CASSSPFAGGVNTEAFF. CDR3 sequence (DNA): TGTGCCAGTAGCTCCCCTTTCGCCGGGGGGGTGAACACTGAAGCTTTCTTT.

This rearrangement joins TRBV5-1 to TRBJ2-5, with D tentatively TRBD1 (5 bases). Germline CDR1 and CDR2: SGHRS and YFSETQ. The ends were cut back, 3 bases at V and 3 bases at J, with 12 bases in the middle. CDR3 length: 14 amino acids. The DNA for the CDR3 is TGCGCCAGCAGCTCCGACACAGGAGAAGAGACCCAGTACTTC. Translation gives CASSSDTGEETQYF. Supplemented by reference TRBV5-1 and TRBJ2-5, the full variable domain reads KAGVTQTPRYLIKTRGQQVTLSCSPISGHRSVSWYQQTPGQGLQFLFEYFSETQRNKGNFPGRFSGRQFSNSRSEMNVSTLELGDSALYLCASSSDTGEETQYFGPGTRLLVL.

The CDR3 DNA reads TGCGCCAGCGCCCAGGGGACAGAAAATAATTCACCCCTCCACTTT. It specifies CASAQGTENNSPLHF. The J gene is TRBJ1-6, the V gene TRBV4-3, with TRBD1 identical over 7 bases. Germline CDR1 is LGHNA and CDR2 is YSLEER. The CDR3 sequence is 15 residues long. The junction had 9 bases not matched to a gene; V was cut back by 8 bases and J by 5 bases.

This rearrangement joins TRBV4-2 to TRBJ1-2, with D perhaps matching TRBD1 (5 bases). The germline CDR1 and CDR2 sequences are LGHNA and YNFKEQ. The V end was cut by 0 bases, the J end by 4 bases, with 15 bases between. This CDR3 comprises 16 residues. The CDR3 is CASSQDRSGKGYGYTF. The CDR3 DNA follows: TGTGCCAGCAGCCAAGATAGATCAGGGAAGGGCTATGGCTACACCTTC.

About this clonotype itself: The junction departs from the called germline gene at one end, perhaps through a read error. V is TRBV4-1 and J is TRBJ2-1; 16 bases agree with TRBD2. The CDR3 runs to 18 residues. CDR1 MGHRA and CDR2 YSYEKL come from the germline V gene. For the CDR3, the DNA is TGCGCCAGCAGCCACGGGACTAGCGGGGGGGAAAGGGGCAATAAGCAGTTCTTC. Its translation: CASSHGTSGGERGNKQFF.

This clonotype was found many times. The V call is TRBV5-6, the J call TRBJ1-2; D remains ambiguous. V gave up 4 bases and J gave up 7 bases, with 14 bases separating them. Germline V lookup: CDR1 SGHDT, CDR2 YYEEEE. The CDR3 totals 13 residues. The DNA for the CDR3 is TGTGCCAGCAGCCCTTCGGTAGTGGGTGGCTACACCTTC. Translated, it gives CASSPSVVGGYTF.

V gene TRBV11-2 combines with J gene TRBJ2-7, with a tentative D call TRBD2 (7 bases). The CDR3 runs to 14 residues. CDR1 is SGHAT, CDR2 FQNNGV, per germline. V gave up 6 bases and J gave up 4 bases, with 16 bases separating them. The CDR3 spells CASREIRGGYEQYF. The DNA for the CDR3 is TGTGCCAGCAGGGAAATTAGGGGGGGATACGAGCAGTACTTC.

This clonotype was counted ten times or more. The chain is built from TRBV4-3 and TRBJ2-3; D call uncertain. Germline CDR1 reads LGHNA; CDR2 reads YSLEER. This CDR3 is 14 amino acids long. V dropped 3 bases and J dropped 2 bases, with 9 bases sitting between them. CDR3 residues: CASSQGWATDTQYF. The CDR3 DNA sequence: TGCGCCAGCAGCCAGGGTTGGGCCACAGATACGCAGTATTTT.

The chain combines TRBV5-5 with TRBJ2-3; D remains ambiguous. The CDR3 totals 17 residues. Trimming cost V 1 base and J 0 bases, with 15 bases left between them. CDR1 is SGHKS and CDR2 is YYEKEE in the germline V gene (reference sequence). The CDR3 DNA follows: TGTGCCAGCAGCTTGCCTCCGGCAATCACTAGCACAGATACGCAGTATTTT. This codes for CASSLPPAITSTDTQYF.

This clonotype was recorded many times. V and J are TRBV4-3 and TRBJ2-7, with a possible D match to TRBD1 (5 bases). CDR1 and CDR2 (germline): LGHNA, YSLEER. Deletions cut 0 bases from V and 2 bases from J, with 26 bases between. The CDR3 consists of 20 residues. CDR3: CASSQDTGPSDWQGTYEQYF. The CDR3 coding sequence is TGCGCCAGCAGCCAAGATACCGGACCCTCCGATTGGCAGGGAACCTACGAGCAGTACTTC.

The V gene is TRBV9, the J gene TRBJ1-1; possibly TRBD1 for D (5 bases). Germline V gene data show CDR1 as SGDLS and CDR2 as YYNGEE. The CDR3 runs 11 residues. Trimming cost V 4 bases and J 11 bases, with 12 bases left between them. The CDR3 DNA is TGTGCCAGCAGCTTCAGGGAGGGGGCTTTCTTT. It is translated as CASSFREGAFF.

This clonotype was seen at least ten times. This chain uses TRBV12-3 or TRBV12-4 with TRBJ1-5; D might be TRBD1 (6 bases). The CDR3 spans 13 residues. The ends were cut back, 2 bases at V and 6 bases at J, with 8 bases in the middle. CDR3 amino acids: CASSLSGVQPQHF. CDR3 nucleotide sequence: TGTGCCAGCAGTTTATCAGGGGTTCAGCCCCAGCATTTT.

The chain has TRBV9 and TRBJ2-2; a weak D match, TRBD2 (6 bases). The CDR3 sequence is 16 residues long. The germline gives CDR1 SGDLS, CDR2 YYNGEE. V was clipped by 1 base and J by 3 bases, with 13 bases between them. The DNA of the CDR3 is TGTGCCAGCAGCGTACGGGCGGGGACTGACACCGGGGAGCTGTTTTTT. It translates to CASSVRAGTDTGELFF.

This clonotype appeared a few times. This chain joins TRBV20-1 and TRBJ1-4; D possibly corresponds to TRBD1 (5 bases). The CDR3 spans 14 residues. From germline, CDR1 is DFQATT and CDR2 SNEGSKA (reference sequence). V was clipped by 6 bases and J by 7 bases, with 18 bases between them. The CDR3 sequence is CSATGTTLGEKLFF. Here the CDR3 DNA reads TGCAGTGCGACGGGGACCACCCTGGGTGAAAAACTGTTTTTT.

This clonotype was detected only a few times. The genes are TRBV2 and TRBJ2-7; D is unclear. The germline V and J ends were trimmed by 1 base and 2 bases, with 12 bases remaining between them. Germline assignment: CDR1 SNHLY and CDR2 FYNNEI. The CDR3 has 15 amino acids. The DNA of the CDR3 is TGTGCCAGCAGTGAAGAGCCCCGGCGCCCCTACGAGCAGTACTTC. It codes for CASSEEPRRPYEQYF.

This clonotype appeared many times. The genes are TRBV7-9 and TRBJ2-5; TRBD2 aligns across 11 bases. The CDR3 consists of 15 residues. The V gene's germline CDR1 is SEHNR and CDR2 FQNEAQ (reference sequence). J gave up 1 base and V 4 bases, and 2 bases lay outside the gene matches. CDR3 in DNA: TGTGCCAGCAGCTCTACTAGCGGGGGCCAAGAGACCCAGTACTTC. Residues: CASSSTSGGQETQYF.

This clonotype was detected ten times or more. The rearrangement joins TRBV2 to TRBJ2-7, with 14 bases that match TRBD2. The CDR3 sequence is 16 residues long. CDR1 and CDR2 (germline): SNHLY, FYNNEI. V lost 5 bases to trimming and J lost 4 bases; unmatched junction nucleotides: 7. This CDR3 reads CASSQTSGGVRYEQYF. Here the CDR3 DNA reads TGTGCCAGCAGTCAGACTAGCGGGGGGGTTCGATACGAGCAGTACTTC. The complete variable domain, with remaining parts taken from reference TRBV2 and TRBJ2-7, reads EPEVTQTPSHQVTQMGQEVILRCVPISNHLYFYWYRQILGQKVEFLVSFYNNEISEKSEIFDDQFSVERPDGSNFTLKIRSTKLEDSAMYFCASSQTSGGVRYEQYFGPGTRLTVT.

In this sample, this clonotype turned up a few times. The CDR3 protein is CASSYRESYGYTF. The CDR3 nucleotides read TGTGCCAGCAGTTACAGGGAGTCCTATGGCTACACCTTC. This chain links TRBV12-3 or TRBV12-4 with TRBJ1-2; D possibly corresponds to TRBD1 (6 bases). Trimming shortened V by 4 bases and J by 4 bases, and 10 bases separated the two germline ends. The CDR3 length is 13 residues.